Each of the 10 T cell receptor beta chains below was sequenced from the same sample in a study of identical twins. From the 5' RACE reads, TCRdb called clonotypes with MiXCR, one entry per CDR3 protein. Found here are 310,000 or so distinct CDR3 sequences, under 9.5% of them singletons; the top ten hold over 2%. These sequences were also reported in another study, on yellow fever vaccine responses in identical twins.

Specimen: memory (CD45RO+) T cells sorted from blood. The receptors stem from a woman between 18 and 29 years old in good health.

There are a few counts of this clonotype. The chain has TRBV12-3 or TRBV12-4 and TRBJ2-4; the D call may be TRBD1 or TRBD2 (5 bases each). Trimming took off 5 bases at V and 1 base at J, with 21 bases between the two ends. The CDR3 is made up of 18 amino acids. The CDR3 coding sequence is TGTGCCAGCAGTCAACGAAGCGAGGGGTTGGGGGCCAAAAACATTCAGTACTTC. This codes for CASSQRSEGLGAKNIQYF.

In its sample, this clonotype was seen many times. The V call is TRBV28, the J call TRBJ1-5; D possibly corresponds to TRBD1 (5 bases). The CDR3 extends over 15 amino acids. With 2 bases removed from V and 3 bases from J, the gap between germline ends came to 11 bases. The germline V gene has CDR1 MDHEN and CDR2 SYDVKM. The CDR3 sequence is CASSLGGSVNQPQHF. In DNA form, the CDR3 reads TGTGCCAGCAGTTTAGGGGGGTCGGTCAATCAGCCCCAGCATTTT.

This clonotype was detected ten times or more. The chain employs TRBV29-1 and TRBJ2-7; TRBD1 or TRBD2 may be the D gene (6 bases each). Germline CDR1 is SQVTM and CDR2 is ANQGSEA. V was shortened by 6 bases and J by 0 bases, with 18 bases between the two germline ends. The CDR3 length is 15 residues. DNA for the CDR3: TGCAGCGTGGGACGCGATAGGGGGGCCTCCTACGAGCAGTACTTC. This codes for CSVGRDRGASYEQYF.

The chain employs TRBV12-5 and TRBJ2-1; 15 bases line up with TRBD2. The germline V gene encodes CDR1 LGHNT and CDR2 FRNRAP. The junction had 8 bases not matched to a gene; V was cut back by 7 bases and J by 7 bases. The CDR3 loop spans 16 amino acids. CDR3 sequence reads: CASARTSGRAENEQFF. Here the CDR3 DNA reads TGTGCTAGTGCCAGGACTAGCGGGAGGGCTGAGAATGAGCAGTTCTTC. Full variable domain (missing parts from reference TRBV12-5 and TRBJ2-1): DARVTQTPRHKVTEMGQEVTMRCQPILGHNTVFWYRQTMMQGLELLAYFRNRAPLDDSGMPKDRFSAEMPDATLATLKIQPSEPRDSAVYFCASARTSGRAENEQFFGPGTRLTVL.

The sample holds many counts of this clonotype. The DNA of the CDR3 is TGTGCCAGCAGCCAAGGGCCCCCCCGTGGGCCCCAGCATTTT. Translation: CASSQGPPRGPQHF. The J gene is TRBJ1-5, the V gene TRBV12-3 or TRBV12-4; D is uncertain. V was trimmed by 6 bases and J by 9 bases, leaving 18 bases between them. The CDR3 length is 14 residues.

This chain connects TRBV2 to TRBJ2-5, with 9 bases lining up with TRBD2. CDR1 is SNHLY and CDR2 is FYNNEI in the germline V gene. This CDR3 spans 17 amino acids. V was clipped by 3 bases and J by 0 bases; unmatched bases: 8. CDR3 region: CASSEKFVAGDQETQYF. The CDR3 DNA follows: TGTGCCAGCAGTGAGAAATTCGTAGCGGGAGACCAAGAGACCCAGTACTTC. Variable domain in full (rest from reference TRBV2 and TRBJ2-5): EPEVTQTPSHQVTQMGQEVILRCVPISNHLYFYWYRQILGQKVEFLVSFYNNEISEKSEIFDDQFSVERPDGSNFTLKIRSTKLEDSAMYFCASSEKFVAGDQETQYFGPGTRLLVL.

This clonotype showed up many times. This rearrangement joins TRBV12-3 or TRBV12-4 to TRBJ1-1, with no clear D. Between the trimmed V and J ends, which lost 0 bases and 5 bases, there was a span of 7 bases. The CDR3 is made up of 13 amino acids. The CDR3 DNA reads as TGTGCCAGCAGTTTAGCGGGGAAAACTGAAGCTTTCTTT. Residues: CASSLAGKTEAFF.

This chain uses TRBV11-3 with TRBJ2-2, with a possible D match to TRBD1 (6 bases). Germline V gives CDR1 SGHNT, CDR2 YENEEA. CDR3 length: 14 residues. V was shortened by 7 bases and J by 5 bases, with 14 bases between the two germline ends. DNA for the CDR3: TGTGCCAGCAACGGGCAGGGGCCAACCGGGGAGCTGTTTTTT. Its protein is CASNGQGPTGELFF. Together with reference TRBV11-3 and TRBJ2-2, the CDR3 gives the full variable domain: EAGVVQSPRYKIIEKKQPVAFWCNPISGHNTLYWYLQNLGQGPELLIRYENEEAVDDSQLPKDRFSAERLKGVDSTLKIQPAELGDSAVYLCASNGQGPTGELFFGEGSRLTVL.

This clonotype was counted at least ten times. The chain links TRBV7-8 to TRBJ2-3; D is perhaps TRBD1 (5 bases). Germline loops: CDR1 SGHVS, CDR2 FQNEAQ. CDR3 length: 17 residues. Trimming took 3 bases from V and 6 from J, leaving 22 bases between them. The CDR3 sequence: CASSFAVATDLMDTQYF. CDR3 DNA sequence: TGTGCCAGCAGCTTTGCAGTCGCGACAGACCTTATGGATACGCAGTATTTT.

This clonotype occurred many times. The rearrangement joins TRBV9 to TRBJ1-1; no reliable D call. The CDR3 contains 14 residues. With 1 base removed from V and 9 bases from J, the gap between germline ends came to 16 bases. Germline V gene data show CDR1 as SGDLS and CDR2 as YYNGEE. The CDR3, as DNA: TGTGCCAGCAGCGTAAATACACGGGATCATCAAGCTTTCTTT. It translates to CASSVNTRDHQAFF.